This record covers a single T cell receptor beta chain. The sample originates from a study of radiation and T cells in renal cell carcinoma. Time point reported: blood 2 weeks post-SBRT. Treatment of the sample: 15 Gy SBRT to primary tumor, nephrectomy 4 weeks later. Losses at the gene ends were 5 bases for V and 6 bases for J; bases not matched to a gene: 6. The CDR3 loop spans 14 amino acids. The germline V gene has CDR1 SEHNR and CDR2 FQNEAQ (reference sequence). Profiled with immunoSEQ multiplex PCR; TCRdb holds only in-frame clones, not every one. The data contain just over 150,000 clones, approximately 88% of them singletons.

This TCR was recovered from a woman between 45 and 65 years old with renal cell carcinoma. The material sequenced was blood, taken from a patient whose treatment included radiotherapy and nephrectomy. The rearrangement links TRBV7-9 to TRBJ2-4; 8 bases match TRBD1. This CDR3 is CASSLGQAGNIQYF. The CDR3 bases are TGTGCCAGCAGCCTGGGACAGGCGGGAAACATTCAGTACTTC.